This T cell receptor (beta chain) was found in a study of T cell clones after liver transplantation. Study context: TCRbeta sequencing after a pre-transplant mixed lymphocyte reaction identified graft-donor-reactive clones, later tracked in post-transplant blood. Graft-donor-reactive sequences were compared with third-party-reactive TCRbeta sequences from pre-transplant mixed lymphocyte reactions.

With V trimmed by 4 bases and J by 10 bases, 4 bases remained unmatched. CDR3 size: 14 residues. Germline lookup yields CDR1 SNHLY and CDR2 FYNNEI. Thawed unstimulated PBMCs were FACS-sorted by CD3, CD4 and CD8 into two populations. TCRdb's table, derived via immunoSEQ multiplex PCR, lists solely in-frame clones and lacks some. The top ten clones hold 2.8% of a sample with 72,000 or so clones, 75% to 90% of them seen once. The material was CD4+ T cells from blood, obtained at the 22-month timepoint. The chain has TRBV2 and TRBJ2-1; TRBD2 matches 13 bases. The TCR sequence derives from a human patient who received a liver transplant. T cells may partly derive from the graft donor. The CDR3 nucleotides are TGTGCCAGCAGTGGGGGACTAGCGGGATCAGAGCAGTTCTTC. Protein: CASSGGLAGSEQFF. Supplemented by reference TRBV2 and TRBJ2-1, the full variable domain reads EPEVTQTPSHQVTQMGQEVILRCVPISNHLYFYWYRQILGQKVEFLVSFYNNEISEKSEIFDDQFSVERPDGSNFTLKIRSTKLEDSAMYFCASSGGLAGSEQFFGPGTRLTVL.